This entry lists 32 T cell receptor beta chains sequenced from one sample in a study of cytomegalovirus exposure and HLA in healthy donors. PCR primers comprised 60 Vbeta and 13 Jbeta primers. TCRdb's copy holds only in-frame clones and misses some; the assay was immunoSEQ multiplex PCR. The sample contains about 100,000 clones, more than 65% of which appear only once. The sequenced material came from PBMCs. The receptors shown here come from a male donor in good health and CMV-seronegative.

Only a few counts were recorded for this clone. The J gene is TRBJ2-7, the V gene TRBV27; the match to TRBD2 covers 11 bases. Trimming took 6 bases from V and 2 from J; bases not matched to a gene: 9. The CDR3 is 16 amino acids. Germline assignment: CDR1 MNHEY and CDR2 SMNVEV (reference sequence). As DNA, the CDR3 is TGTGCCAGCAGCACGTCAACTAGCGGGAGTCCCTACGAGCAGTACTTC. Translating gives CASSTSTSGSPYEQYF.

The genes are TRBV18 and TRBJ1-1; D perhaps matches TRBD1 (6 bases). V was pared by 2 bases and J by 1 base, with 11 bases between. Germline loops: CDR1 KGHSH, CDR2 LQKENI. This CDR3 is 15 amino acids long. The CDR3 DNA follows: TGTGCCAGCTCACCATGGGGGACAAAGAACACTGAAGCTTTCTTT. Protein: CASSPWGTKNTEAFF.

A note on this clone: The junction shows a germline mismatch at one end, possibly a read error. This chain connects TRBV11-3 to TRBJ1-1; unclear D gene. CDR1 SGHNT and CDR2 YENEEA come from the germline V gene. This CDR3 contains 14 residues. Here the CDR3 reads CTSSLGGSGTEAFF. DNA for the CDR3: TGTACCAGCAGCTTAGGAGGGTCCGGGACTGAAGCTTTCTTT.

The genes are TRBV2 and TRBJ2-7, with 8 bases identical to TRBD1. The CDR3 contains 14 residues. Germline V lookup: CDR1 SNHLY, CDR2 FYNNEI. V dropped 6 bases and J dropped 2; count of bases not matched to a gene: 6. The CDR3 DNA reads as TGTGCCAGCAGGGACAGGGTGGGCCCCTACGAGCAGTACTTC. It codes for CASRDRVGPYEQYF.

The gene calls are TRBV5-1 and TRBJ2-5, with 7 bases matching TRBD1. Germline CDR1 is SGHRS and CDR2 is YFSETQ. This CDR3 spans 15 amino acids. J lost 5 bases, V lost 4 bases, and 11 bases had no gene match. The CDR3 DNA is TGCGCCAGCAGCCCTCCGAGACAGGGCGTTGAGACCCAGTACTTC. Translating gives CASSPPRQGVETQYF.

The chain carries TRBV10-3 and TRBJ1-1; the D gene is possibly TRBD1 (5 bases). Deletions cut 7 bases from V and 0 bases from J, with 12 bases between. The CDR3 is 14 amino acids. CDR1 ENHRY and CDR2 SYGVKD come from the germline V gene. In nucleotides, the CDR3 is TGTGCCATCATGGCTCAGGGCATGAACACTGAAGCTTTCTTT. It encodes CAIMAQGMNTEAFF.

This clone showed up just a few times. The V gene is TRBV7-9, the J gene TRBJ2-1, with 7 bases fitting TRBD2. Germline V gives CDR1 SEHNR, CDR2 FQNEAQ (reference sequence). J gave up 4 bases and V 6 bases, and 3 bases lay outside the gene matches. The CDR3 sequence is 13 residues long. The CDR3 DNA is TGTGCCAGCAGGAGGGAGGGGTACAATGAGCAGTTCTTC. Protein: CASRREGYNEQFF. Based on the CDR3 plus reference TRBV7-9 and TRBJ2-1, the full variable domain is DTGVSQNPRHKITKRGQNVTFRCDPISEHNRLYWYRQTLGQGPEFLTYFQNEAQLEKSRLLSDRFSAERPKGSFSTLEIQRTEQGDSAMYLCASRREGYNEQFFGPGTRLTVL.

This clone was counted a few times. For the CDR3, the DNA is TGTGCCAGCACCCCTTACAATGAGCAGTTCTTC. It codes for CASTPYNEQFF. This chain joins TRBV6-1 and TRBJ2-1; D gene unclear. V shed 7 bases and J shed 4 bases, with 5 bases lying between them. Looked up from germline, CDR1 is MNHNS and CDR2 is SASEGT. The CDR3 is 11 amino acids.

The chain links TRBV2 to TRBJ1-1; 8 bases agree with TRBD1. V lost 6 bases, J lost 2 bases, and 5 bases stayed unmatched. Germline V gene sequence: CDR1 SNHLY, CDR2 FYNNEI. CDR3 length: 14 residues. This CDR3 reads CASRPGQGNTEAFF. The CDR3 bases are TGTGCCAGCAGACCTGGACAGGGTAACACTGAAGCTTTCTTT.

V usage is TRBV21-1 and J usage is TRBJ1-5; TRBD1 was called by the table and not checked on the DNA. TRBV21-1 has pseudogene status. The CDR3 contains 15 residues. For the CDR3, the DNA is TGTGCCAGCAGCAAAAGGGACAGGGGGCTTCAGCCCCAGCATTTT. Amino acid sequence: CASSKRDRGLQPQHF.

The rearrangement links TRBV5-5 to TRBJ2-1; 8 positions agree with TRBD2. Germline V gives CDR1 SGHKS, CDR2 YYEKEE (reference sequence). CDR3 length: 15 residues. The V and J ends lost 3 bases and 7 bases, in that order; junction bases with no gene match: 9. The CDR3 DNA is TGTGCCAGCAGCTCCGGGACTAGTCATTTTAATGAGCAGTTCTTC. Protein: CASSSGTSHFNEQFF.

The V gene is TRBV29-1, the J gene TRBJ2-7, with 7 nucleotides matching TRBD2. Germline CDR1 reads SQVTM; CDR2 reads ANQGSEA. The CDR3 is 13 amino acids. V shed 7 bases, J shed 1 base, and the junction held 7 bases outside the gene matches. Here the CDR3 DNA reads TGCAGCGCCCGCGGGGGACTTTCCTACGAGCAGTACTTC. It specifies CSARGGLSYEQYF.

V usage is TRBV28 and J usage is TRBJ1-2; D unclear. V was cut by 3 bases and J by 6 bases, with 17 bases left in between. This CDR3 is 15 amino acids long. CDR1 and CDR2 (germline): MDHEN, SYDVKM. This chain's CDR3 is CASSFSWEAADGYTF. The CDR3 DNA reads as TGTGCCAGCAGTTTTTCGTGGGAGGCAGCGGATGGCTACACCTTC.

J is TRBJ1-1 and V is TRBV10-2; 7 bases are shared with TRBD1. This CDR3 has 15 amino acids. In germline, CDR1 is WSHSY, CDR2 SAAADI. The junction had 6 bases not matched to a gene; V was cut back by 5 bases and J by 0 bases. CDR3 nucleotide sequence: TGCGCCAGCAGTTCCACAGGGGCCCTGAACACTGAAGCTTTCTTT. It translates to CASSSTGALNTEAFF.

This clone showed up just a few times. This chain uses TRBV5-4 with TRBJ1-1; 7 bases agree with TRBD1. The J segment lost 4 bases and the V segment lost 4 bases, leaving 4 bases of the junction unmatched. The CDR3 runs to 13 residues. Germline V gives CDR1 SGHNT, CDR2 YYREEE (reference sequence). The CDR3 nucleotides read TGTGCCAGCAGCGGGGGGACAGTCACTGAAGCTTTCTTT. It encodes CASSGGTVTEAFF.

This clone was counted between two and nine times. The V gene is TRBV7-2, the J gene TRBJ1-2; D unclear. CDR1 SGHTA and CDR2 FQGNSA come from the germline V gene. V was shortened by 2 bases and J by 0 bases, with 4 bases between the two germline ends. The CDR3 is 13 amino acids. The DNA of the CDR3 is TGTGCCAGCAGCTTACGGGCTAACTATGGCTACACCTTC. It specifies CASSLRANYGYTF.

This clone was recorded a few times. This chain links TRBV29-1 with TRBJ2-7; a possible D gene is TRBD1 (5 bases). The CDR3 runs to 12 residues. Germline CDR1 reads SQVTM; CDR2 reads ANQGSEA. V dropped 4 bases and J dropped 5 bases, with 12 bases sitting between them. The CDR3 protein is CSVGQGRDEQYF. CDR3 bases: TGCAGCGTTGGTCAGGGCAGGGACGAGCAGTACTTC.

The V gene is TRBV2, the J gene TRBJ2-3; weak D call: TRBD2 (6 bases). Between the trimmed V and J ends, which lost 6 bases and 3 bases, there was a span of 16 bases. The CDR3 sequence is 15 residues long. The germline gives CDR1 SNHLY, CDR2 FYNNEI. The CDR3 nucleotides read TGTGCCAGCAGGGCCCGTGGGAGGACGACAGATACGCAGTATTTT. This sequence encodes CASRARGRTTDTQYF.

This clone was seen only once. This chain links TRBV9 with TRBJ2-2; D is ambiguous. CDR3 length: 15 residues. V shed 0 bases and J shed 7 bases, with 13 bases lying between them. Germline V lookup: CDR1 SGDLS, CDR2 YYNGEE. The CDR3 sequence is CASSVDLFRVGELFF. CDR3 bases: TGTGCCAGCAGCGTAGACCTCTTCCGAGTCGGGGAGCTGTTTTTT.

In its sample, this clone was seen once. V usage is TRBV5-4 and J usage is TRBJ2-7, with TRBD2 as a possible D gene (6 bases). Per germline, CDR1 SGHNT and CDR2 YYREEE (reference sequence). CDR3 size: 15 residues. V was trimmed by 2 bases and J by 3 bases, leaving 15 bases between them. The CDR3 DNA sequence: TGTGCCAGCAGCTTACCCGGGACGGGGGTCTACGAGCAGTACTTC. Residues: CASSLPGTGVYEQYF. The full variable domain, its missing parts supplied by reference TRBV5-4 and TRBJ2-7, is ETGVTQSPTHLIKTRGQQVTLRCSSQSGHNTVSWYQQALGQGPQFIFQYYREEENGRGNFPPRFSGLQFPNYSSELNVNALELDDSALYLCASSLPGTGVYEQYFGPGTRLTVT.

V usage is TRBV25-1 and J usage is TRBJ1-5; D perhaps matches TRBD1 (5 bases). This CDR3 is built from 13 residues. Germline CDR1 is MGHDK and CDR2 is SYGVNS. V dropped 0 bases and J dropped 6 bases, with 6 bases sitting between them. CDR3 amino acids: CASSEYGGQPQHF. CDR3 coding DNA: TGTGCCAGCAGTGAATACGGGGGTCAGCCCCAGCATTTT. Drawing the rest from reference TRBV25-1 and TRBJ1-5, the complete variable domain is EADIYQTPRYLVIGTGKKITLECSQTMGHDKMYWYQQDPGMELHLIHYSYGVNSTEKGDLSSESTVSRIRTEHFPLTLESARPSHTSQYLCASSEYGGQPQHFGDGTRLSIL.

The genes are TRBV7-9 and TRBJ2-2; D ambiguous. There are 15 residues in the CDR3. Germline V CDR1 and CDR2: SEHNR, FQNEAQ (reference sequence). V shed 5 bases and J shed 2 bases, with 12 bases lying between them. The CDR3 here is CASSPRSENTGELFF. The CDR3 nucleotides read TGTGCCAGCAGCCCCAGGTCAGAAAACACCGGGGAGCTGTTTTTT.

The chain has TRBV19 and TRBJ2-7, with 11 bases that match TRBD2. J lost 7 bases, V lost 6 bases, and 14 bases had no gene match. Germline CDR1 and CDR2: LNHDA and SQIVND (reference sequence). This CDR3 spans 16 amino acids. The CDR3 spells CASRSGTSGNFEEQYF. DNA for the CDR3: TGTGCCAGTAGATCCGGGACTAGCGGAAACTTTGAGGAGCAGTACTTC.

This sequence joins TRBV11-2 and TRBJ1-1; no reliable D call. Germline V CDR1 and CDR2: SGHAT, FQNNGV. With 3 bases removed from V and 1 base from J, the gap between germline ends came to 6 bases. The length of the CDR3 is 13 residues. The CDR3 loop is CASSFGGNTEAFF. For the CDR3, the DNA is TGTGCCAGCAGCTTCGGTGGGAACACTGAAGCTTTCTTT.

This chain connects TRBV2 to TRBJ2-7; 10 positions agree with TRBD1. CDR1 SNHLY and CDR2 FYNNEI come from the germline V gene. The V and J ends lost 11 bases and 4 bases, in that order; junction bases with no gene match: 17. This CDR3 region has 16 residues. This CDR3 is CAANPRPGQGTYEQYF. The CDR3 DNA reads TGTGCCGCCAATCCCCGGCCGGGACAGGGGACTTACGAGCAGTACTTC.

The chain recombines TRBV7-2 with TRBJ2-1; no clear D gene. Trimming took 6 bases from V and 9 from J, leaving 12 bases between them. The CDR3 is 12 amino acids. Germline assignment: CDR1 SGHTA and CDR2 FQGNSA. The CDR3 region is CASSDRVGEQFF. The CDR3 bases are TGTGCCAGCAGTGATCGCGTCGGTGAGCAGTTCTTC.

CDR3: CASSLHLASNEQFF. CDR3 nucleotide sequence: TGTGCCAGCAGCTTACACCTAGCTAGCAATGAGCAGTTCTTC. The V and J genes are TRBV7-2 and TRBJ2-1; a weak D match, TRBD2 (5 bases). Trimming stripped 2 bases from V and 6 bases from J, with 11 bases between. CDR3 length equals 14 residues. Germline CDR1 SGHTA, CDR2 FQGNSA.

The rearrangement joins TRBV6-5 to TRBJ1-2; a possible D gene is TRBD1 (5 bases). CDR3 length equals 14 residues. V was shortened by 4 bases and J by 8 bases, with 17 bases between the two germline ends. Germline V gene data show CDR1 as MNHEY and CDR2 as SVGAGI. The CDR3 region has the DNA TGTGCCAGCAGTTCCACAGGCTTACTGGGCGGCTACACCTTC. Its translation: CASSSTGLLGGYTF.

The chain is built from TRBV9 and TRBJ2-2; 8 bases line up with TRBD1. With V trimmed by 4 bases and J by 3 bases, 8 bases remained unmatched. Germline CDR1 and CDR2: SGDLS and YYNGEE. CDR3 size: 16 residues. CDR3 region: CASSHGQGSYTGELFF. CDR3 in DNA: TGTGCCAGCAGCCATGGACAGGGAAGTTACACCGGGGAGCTGTTTTTT.

The CDR3: CASSPWGLDQETQYF. Here the CDR3 DNA reads TGTGCCAGCAGCCCCTGGGGACTTGACCAAGAGACCCAGTACTTC. The V gene is TRBV7-9, the J gene TRBJ2-5, with D possibly being TRBD2 (6 bases). This CDR3 is 15 amino acids long. Trimming removed 5 bases at V and 0 bases at J, with 13 bases between. Germline V gene lookup returns CDR1 SEHNR and CDR2 FQNEAQ (reference sequence).

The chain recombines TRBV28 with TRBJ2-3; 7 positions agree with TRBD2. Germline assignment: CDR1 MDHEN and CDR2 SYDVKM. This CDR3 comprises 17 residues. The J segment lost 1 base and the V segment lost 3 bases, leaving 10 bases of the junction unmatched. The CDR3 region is CASSFLGRGGGTDTQYF. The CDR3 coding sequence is TGTGCCAGCAGTTTCCTTGGGAGGGGTGGGGGCACAGATACGCAGTATTTT.

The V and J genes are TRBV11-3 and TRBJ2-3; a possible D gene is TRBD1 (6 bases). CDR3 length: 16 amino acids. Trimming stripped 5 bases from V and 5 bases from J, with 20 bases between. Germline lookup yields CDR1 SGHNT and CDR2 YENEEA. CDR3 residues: CASSLSNRQVQDTQYF. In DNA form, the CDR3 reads TGTGCCAGCAGCCTCAGCAATCGACAGGTACAAGATACGCAGTATTTT.